These T cell receptor beta chains were read from a single sample in a study of T cells after yellow fever vaccination. TCRdb re-called the 5' RACE reads with MiXCR, one entry per CDR3 protein. The sample includes fewer than 650,000 distinct CDR3 sequences, around a fifth seen only once; the top ten take 16%. The sequenced sample was PBMCs, obtained less than 25 days after the first yellow fever vaccination. These receptors came from a young man who received the YFV17D yellow fever vaccine. Each CDR3 is given with its conserved first and last residue. Each record gives: J gene, clone size, D gene, V gene, CDR3 DNA, CDR3 protein. A D gene is named only where the DNA matches it firmly. The size of a clone is reported for some rows only, either as once, few or many, or as a class for expanded clones.

TRBJ2-1,few,.,TRBV5-1,TGCGCCAGCAGCTTCTCAGGGTTCTTTGTCAATGAGCAGTTCTTC,CASSFSGFFVNEQFF
TRBJ2-1,few,.,TRBV21-1,TGTGCCAGCAACAAATCGGAGGGGCACTCCTACAATGAGCAGTTCTTC,CASNKSEGHSYNEQFF
TRBJ2-1,.,.,TRBV7-8,TGTGCCAGCAGCTCCGCGGTATTGGGGCGTGAGCAGTTCTTC,CASSSAVLGREQFF
TRBJ2-7,.,.,TRBV4-1,TGCGCCAGCAGCCAGTCCTGGGGGGGCTCGTACGAGCAGTACTTC,CASSQSWGGSYEQYF
TRBJ2-3,.,TRBD2,TRBV11-2,TGTGCCAGCAGCTTAGATTTGAGGGGTTACCTAGCGGGGTACGGCACAGATACGCAGTATTTT,CASSLDLRGYLAGYGTDTQYF
TRBJ2-2,few,.,TRBV20-1,TGCAGTGCTAGGGCCAGGGCCACGAACACCGGGGAGCTGTTTTTT,CSARARATNTGELFF
TRBJ1-1,few,.,TRBV19,TGTGCCAGTACGAAGGGGACCAGCACTGAAGCTTTCTTT,CASTKGTSTEAFF
TRBJ2-3,.,.,TRBV18,TGTGCCAGCGCACCTTTTGAGGGGAAAGGCACAGATACGCAGTATTTT,CASAPFEGKGTDTQYF
TRBJ1-2,.,.,TRBV12-3/TRBV12-4,TGTGCCAGCAGTTTAAGTGCCGGGGCCCACTATGGCTACACCTTC,CASSLSAGAHYGYTF
TRBJ1-2,few,.,TRBV4-1,TGCGCCAGCAGCCAAGGGACAGCTCGCGGCTACACCTTC,CASSQGTARGYTF
TRBJ1-2,many,TRBD1,TRBV10-3,TGTGCCATCAGTGAGCAACCGGGACAGGGGGATGGCTACACCTTC,CAISEQPGQGDGYTF
TRBJ1-5,many,.,TRBV4-2,TGTGCCAGCAGCCAAGAGGAGGGAGCCCAGCCCCAGCATTTT,CASSQEEGAQPQHF
TRBJ2-2,.,.,TRBV10-3,TGTGCCACCGGACAGCGCAGTCCGAACACCGGGGAGCTGTTTTTT,CATGQRSPNTGELFF
TRBJ1-3,few,.,TRBV4-3,TGCGCCAGCAGCCAAGAAATCGGAAACACCATATATTTT,CASSQEIGNTIYF
TRBJ1-5,.,.,TRBV14,TGTGCCAGCAGCCAAGGGTCCTATCAGCCCCAGCATTTT,CASSQGSYQPQHF
TRBJ2-3,few,.,TRBV6-1,TGTGCCAGCAGTGCCCCACGACAGGGAGGGCAGTATTTT,CASSAPRQGGQYF
TRBJ2-3,few,.,TRBV10-3,TGTGCCTCGCAGAAGGCGGGGAACACAGATACGCAGTATTTT,CASQKAGNTDTQYF
TRBJ2-1,few,TRBD2,TRBV11-3,TGTGCCAGCAGCGACAATGGCGGGGGACGGGATGAGCAGTTCTTC,CASSDNGGGRDEQFF
TRBJ2-4,many,TRBD1,TRBV11-2,TGTGCCAGCAGCTTTGACAGGGTTTCGACCAAAAACATTCAGTACTTC,CASSFDRVSTKNIQYF
TRBJ2-1,.,.,TRBV7-9,TGTGCCAGCCGCTCTTCCAATGAGCAGTTCTTC,CASRSSNEQFF
TRBJ2-3,.,TRBD2,TRBV4-1,TGCGCCAGCAGCCAAGGGTTCGGGGGGGAAACAGATACGCAGTATTTT,CASSQGFGGETDTQYF
TRBJ1-5,few,.,TRBV7-2,TGTGCCAGCAGCTTAGTACAGATCCAGCCCCAGCATTTT,CASSLVQIQPQHF
TRBJ1-5,.,TRBD1,TRBV4-3,TGCGCCAGCAGCCCCGATTGGGGAGGGGGCAGGCAGCCCCAGCATTTT,CASSPDWGGGRQPQHF
TRBJ1-4,.,.,TRBV13,TGTGCCAGCAGCGAGAGGGCCCCGGACGAAAAACTGTTTTTT,CASSERAPDEKLFF
TRBJ2-7,.,TRBD1,TRBV4-2,TGTGCCAGCAGCCCCGAGCTTAGACAGGGGGGCTACGAGCAGTACTTC,CASSPELRQGGYEQYF